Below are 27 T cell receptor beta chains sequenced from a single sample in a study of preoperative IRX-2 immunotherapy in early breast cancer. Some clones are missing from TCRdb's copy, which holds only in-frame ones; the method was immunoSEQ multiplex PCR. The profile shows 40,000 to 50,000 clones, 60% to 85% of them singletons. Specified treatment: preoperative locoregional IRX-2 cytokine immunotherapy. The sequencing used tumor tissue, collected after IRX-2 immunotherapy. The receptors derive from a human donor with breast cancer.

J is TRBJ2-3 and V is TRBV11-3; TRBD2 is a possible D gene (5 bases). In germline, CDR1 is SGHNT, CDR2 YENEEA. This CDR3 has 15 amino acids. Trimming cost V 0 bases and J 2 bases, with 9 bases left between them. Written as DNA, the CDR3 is TGTGCCAGCAGCTTAGAACCTAGCTTCACAGATACGCAGTATTTT. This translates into CASSLEPSFTDTQYF.

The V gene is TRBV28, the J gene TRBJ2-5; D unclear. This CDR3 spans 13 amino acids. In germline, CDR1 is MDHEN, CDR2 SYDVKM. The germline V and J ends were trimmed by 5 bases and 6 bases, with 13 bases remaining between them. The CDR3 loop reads CASSNRNLQTQYF. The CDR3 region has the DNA TGTGCCAGCAGTAATCGGAACCTGCAGACCCAGTACTTC.

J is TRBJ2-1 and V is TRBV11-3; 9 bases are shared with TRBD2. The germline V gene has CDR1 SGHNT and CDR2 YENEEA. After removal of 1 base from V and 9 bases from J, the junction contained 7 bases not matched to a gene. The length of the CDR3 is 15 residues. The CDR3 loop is CASSLVGLAGVEQFF. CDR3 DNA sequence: TGTGCCAGCAGCTTAGTCGGTTTAGCGGGAGTTGAGCAGTTCTTC.

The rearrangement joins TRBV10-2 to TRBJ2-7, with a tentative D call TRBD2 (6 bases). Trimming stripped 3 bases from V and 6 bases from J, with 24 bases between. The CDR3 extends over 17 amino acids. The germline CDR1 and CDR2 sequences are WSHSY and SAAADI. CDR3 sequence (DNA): TGCGCCAGCAGTGAACGAGCGGTAAGCGGGCCGGTTTTCGAGCAGTACTTC. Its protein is CASSERAVSGPVFEQYF.

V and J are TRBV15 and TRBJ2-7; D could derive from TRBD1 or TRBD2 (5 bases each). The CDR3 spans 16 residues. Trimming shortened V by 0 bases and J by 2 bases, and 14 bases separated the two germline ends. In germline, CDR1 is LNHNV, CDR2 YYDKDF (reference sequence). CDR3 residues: CATSREFGASTYEQYF. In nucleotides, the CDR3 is TGTGCCACCAGCAGAGAGTTCGGGGCCAGCACCTACGAGCAGTACTTC. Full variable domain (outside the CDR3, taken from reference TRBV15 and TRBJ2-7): DAMVIQNPRYQVTQFGKPVTLSCSQTLNHNVMYWYQQKSSQAPKLLFHYYDKDFNNEADTPDNFQSRRPNTSFCFLDIRSPGLGDTAMYLCATSREFGASTYEQYFGPGTRLTVT.

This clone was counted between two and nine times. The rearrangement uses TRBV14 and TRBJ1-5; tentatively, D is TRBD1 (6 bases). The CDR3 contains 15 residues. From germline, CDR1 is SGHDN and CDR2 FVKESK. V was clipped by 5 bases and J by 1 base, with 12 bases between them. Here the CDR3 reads CASSWDTLSNQPQHF. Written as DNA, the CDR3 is TGTGCCAGCAGCTGGGACACTCTCAGCAATCAGCCCCAGCATTTT.

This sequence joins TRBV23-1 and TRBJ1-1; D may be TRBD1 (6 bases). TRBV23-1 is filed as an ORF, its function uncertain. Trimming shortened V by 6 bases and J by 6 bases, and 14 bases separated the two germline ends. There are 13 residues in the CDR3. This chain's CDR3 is CASSLMGGSEAFF. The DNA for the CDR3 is TGCGCCAGCAGCTTGATGGGGGGCTCTGAAGCTTTCTTT.

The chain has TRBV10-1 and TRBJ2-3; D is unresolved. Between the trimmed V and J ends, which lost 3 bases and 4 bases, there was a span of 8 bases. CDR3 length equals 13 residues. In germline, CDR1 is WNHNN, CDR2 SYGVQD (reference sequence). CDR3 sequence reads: CASSDAEPDTQYF. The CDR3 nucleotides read TGCGCCAGCAGTGATGCGGAGCCAGATACGCAGTATTTT.

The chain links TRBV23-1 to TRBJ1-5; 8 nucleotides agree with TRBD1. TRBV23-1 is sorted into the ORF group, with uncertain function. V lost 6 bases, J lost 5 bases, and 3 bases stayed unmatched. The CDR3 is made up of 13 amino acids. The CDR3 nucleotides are TGCGCCAGCAGCACGGACAGGGATCAGCCCCAGCATTTT. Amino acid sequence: CASSTDRDQPQHF.

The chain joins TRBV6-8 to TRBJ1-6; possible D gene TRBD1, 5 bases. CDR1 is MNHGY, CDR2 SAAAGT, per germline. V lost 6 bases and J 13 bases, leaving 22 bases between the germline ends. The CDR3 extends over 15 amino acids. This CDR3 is CASSPDGGFSAPLHF. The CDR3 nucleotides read TGTGCCAGCAGCCCAGACGGGGGTTTTTCCGCCCCCCTCCACTTT.

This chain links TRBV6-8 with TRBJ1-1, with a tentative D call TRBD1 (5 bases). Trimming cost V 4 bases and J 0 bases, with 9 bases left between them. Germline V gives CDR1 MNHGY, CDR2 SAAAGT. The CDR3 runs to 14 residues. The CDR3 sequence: CASSSLGLNTEAFF. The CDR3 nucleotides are TGTGCCAGCAGTTCCTTGGGACTGAACACTGAAGCTTTCTTT.

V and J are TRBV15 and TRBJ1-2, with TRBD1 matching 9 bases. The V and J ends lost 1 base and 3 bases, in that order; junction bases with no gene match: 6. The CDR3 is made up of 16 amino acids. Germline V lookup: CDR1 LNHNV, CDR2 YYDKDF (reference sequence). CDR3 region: CATSRGGTGLDYGYTF. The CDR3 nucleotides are TGTGCCACCAGCAGAGGGGGGACAGGGCTCGACTATGGCTACACCTTC.

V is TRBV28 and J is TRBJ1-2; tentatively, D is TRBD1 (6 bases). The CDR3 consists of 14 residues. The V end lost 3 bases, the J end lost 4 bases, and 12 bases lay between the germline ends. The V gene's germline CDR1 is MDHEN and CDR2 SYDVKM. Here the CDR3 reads CASSFGNRVYGYTF. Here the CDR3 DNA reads TGTGCCAGCAGTTTTGGCAACAGGGTCTATGGCTACACCTTC.

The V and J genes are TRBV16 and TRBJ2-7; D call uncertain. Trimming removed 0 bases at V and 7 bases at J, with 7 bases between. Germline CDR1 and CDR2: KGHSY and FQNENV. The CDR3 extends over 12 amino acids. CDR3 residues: CASSQSIGEQYF. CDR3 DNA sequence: TGTGCCAGCAGCCAATCGATCGGGGAGCAGTACTTC.

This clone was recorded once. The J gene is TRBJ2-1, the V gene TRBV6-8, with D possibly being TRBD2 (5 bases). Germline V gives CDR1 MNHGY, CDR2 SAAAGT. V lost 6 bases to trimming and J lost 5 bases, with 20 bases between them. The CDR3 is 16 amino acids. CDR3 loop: CASSNALSTGDNEQFF. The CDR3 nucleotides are TGTGCCAGCAGCAACGCCCTATCGACCGGGGACAATGAGCAGTTCTTC.

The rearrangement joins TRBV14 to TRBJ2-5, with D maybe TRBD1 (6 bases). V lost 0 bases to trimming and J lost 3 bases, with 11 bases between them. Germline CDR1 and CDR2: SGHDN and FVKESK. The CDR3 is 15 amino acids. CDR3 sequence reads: CASSQDKAGEETQYF. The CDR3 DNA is TGTGCCAGCAGCCAAGATAAGGCAGGGGAAGAGACCCAGTACTTC. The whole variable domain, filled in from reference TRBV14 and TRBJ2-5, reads EAGVTQFPSHSVIEKGQTVTLRCDPISGHDNLYWYRRVMGKEIKFLLHFVKESKQDESGMPNNRFLAERTGGTYSTLKVQPAELEDSGVYFCASSQDKAGEETQYFGPGTRLLVL.

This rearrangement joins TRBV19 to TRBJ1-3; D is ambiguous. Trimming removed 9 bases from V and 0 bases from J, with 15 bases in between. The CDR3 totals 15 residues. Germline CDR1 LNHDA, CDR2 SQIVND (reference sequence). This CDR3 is CASSSWVRSGNTIYF. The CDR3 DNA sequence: TGTGCCAGCAGTTCTTGGGTCCGCTCTGGAAACACCATATATTTT.

CDR3 DNA sequence: TGTGCCAGCAGGCTATCTGAAGGGGTGGGCCCTGCGGCCAACGTCCTGACTTTC. Translation gives CASRLSEGVGPAANVLTF. This chain connects TRBV6-8 to TRBJ2-6; possible D gene TRBD1, 5 bases. The CDR3 is 18 residues long. CDR1 MNHGY and CDR2 SAAAGT come from the germline V gene. Trimming took off 6 bases at V and 6 bases at J, with 24 bases between the two ends.

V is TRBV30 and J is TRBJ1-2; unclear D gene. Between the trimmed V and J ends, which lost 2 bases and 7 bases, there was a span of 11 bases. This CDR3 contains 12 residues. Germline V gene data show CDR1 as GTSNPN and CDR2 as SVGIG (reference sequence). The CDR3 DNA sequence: TGTGCCTGGAGTCCCGGGGATCGTGGCTACACCTTC. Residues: CAWSPGDRGYTF.

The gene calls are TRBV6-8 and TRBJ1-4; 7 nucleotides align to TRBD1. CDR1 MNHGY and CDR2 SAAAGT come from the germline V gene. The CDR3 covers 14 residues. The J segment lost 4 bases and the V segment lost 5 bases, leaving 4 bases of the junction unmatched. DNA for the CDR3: TGTGCCAGCAGTAATGGACAGGATAATGAAAAACTGTTTTTT. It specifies CASSNGQDNEKLFF.

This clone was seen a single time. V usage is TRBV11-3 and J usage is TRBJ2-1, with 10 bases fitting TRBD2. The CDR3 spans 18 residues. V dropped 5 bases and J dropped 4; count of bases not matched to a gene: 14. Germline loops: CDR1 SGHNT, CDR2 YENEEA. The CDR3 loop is CASSARLAGASYYNEQFF. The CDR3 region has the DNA TGTGCCAGCAGCGCGCGCCTAGCGGGGGCCTCCTATTACAATGAGCAGTTCTTC.

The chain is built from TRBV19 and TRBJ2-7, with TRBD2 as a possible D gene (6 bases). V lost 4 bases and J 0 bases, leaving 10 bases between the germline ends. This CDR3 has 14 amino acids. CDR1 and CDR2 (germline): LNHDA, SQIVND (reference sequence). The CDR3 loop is CASSTPGVSYEQYF. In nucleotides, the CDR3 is TGTGCCAGTAGTACCCCGGGAGTCTCCTACGAGCAGTACTTC.

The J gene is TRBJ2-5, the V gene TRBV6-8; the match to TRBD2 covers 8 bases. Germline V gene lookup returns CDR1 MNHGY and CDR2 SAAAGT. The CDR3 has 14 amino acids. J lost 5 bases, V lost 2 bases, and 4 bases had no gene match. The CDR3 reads CASSYRGGPETQYF. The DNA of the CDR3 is TGTGCCAGCAGTTACCGCGGGGGGCCGGAGACCCAGTACTTC.

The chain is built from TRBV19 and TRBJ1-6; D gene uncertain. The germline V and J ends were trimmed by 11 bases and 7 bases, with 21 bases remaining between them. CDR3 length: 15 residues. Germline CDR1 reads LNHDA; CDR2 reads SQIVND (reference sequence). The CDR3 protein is CAPFGEEDSNSPLHF. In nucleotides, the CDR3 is TGTGCCCCTTTTGGGGAGGAAGACTCGAATTCACCCCTCCACTTT.

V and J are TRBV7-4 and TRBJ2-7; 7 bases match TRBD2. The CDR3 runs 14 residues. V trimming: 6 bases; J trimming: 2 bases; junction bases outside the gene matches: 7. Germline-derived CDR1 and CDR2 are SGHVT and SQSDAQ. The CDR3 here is CASSEAGRAYEQYF. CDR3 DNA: TGTGCCAGCAGTGAAGCGGGGAGAGCCTACGAGCAGTACTTC.

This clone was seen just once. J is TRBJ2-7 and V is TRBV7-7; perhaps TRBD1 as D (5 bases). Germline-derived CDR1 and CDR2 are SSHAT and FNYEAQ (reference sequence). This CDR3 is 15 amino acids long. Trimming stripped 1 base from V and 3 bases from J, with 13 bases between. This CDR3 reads CASSLGGPNDYEQYF. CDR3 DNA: TGTGCCAGCAGCTTAGGGGGCCCCAACGACTACGAGCAGTACTTC.

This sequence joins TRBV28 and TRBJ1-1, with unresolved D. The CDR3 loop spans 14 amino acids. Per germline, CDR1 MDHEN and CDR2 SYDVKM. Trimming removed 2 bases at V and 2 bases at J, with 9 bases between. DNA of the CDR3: TGTGCCAGCAGTTTAAGTGGCACAAACACTGAAGCTTTCTTT. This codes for CASSLSGTNTEAFF.